The 17 T cell receptor beta chains in this list originate from one sample, sequenced in a study of blood T cell repertoires in COVID-19. Assay: immunoSEQ multiplex PCR; the TCRdb copy retains only in-frame clones and omits some. The data show over 250,000 clones, 85% to 90% seen once. Sequenced input: PBMCs or T cells enriched from blood (not recorded which). These TCRs come from a woman between 18 and 29 years old who had recovered from COVID-19.

The V and J genes are TRBV19 and TRBJ2-7; 7 positions agree with TRBD1. This CDR3 is 16 amino acids long. Germline V gene sequence: CDR1 LNHDA, CDR2 SQIVND (reference sequence). V shed 1 base, J shed 1 base, and the junction held 7 bases outside the gene matches. CDR3 residues: CASSIGETGISYEQYF. In nucleotides, the CDR3 is TGTGCCAGTAGTATAGGGGAGACAGGGATATCCTACGAGCAGTACTTC. Based on the CDR3 plus reference TRBV19 and TRBJ2-7, the full variable domain is DGGITQSPKYLFRKEGQNVTLSCEQNLNHDAMYWYRQDPGQGLRLIYYSQIVNDFQKGDIAEGYSVSREKKESFPLTVTSAQKNPTAFYLCASSIGETGISYEQYFGPGTRLTVT.

The gene calls are TRBV25-1 and TRBJ2-2, with D tentatively TRBD1 (5 bases). Germline V CDR1 and CDR2: MGHDK, SYGVNS. The CDR3 loop spans 14 amino acids. V lost 4 bases and J 1 base, leaving 7 bases between the germline ends. The CDR3 sequence: CASSVQGNTGELFF. The CDR3 DNA sequence: TGTGCCAGCAGTGTGCAGGGGAACACCGGGGAGCTGTTTTTT.

The V call is TRBV2, the J call TRBJ1-1, with D tentatively TRBD1 (6 bases). The V end lost 1 base, the J end lost 12 bases, and 18 bases lay between the germline ends. Germline V gives CDR1 SNHLY, CDR2 FYNNEI. The CDR3 runs to 14 residues. CDR3 sequence reads: CASSEVGSGGMTFF. CDR3 in DNA: TGTGCCAGCAGTGAAGTTGGTTCGGGGGGCATGACTTTCTTT.

The chain is built from TRBV9 and TRBJ2-3; 9 bases are a match to TRBD1. The CDR3 is made up of 13 amino acids. The trim removed 5 bases at V and 3 bases at J, leaving 1 base unmatched. Germline V gene lookup returns CDR1 SGDLS and CDR2 YYNGEE. This chain's CDR3 is CASRDRGTDTQYF. Written as DNA, the CDR3 is TGTGCCAGCAGGGACAGGGGTACAGATACGCAGTATTTT.

There are many counts of this clone. V gene TRBV15 combines with J gene TRBJ2-7, with TRBD1 matching 10 bases. The J segment lost 3 bases and the V segment lost 5 bases, leaving 7 bases of the junction unmatched. CDR1 is LNHNV, CDR2 YYDKDF, per germline (reference sequence). CDR3 length equals 15 residues. In nucleotides, the CDR3 is TGTGCCACCAGCGGTTGGGACAGGGGAGTCTACGAGCAGTACTTC. This codes for CATSGWDRGVYEQYF.

This clone was recorded only once. The rearrangement links TRBV18 to TRBJ1-4; D may be TRBD1 (6 bases). Germline V gene sequence: CDR1 KGHSH, CDR2 LQKENI. This CDR3 region has 14 residues. Trimming removed 3 bases from V and 2 bases from J, with 7 bases in between. The CDR3 nucleotides read TGTGCCAGCTCACCCACAGGGACTAATGAAAAACTGTTTTTT. Translation: CASSPTGTNEKLFF.

This chain connects TRBV4-1 to TRBJ2-3, with 10 bases matching TRBD2. This CDR3 contains 13 residues. Germline lookup yields CDR1 MGHRA and CDR2 YSYEKL. With V trimmed by 4 bases and J by 11 bases, 6 bases remained unmatched. Written as DNA, the CDR3 is TGCGCCAGCAGCCCTAGCGGGGGCCCGATGCAGTATTTT. It specifies CASSPSGGPMQYF.

This sequence joins TRBV10-3 and TRBJ1-5; D is ambiguous. V lost 3 bases and J 3 bases, leaving 9 bases between the germline ends. CDR1 ENHRY and CDR2 SYGVKD come from the germline V gene. The CDR3 is 14 amino acids. As DNA, the CDR3 is TGTGCCATCAGTGACCCGGGAAACAATCAGCCCCAGCATTTT. The encoded protein is CAISDPGNNQPQHF.

The genes are TRBV20-1 and TRBJ2-3; 9 bases are a match to TRBD1. V trimming: 5 bases; J trimming: 5 bases; junction bases outside the gene matches: 8. Germline CDR1 is DFQATT and CDR2 is SNEGSKA (reference sequence). The length of the CDR3 is 14 residues. In DNA form, the CDR3 reads TGCAGTGCTGGTGTCGGACAGGGGAGAGATACGCAGTATTTT. It translates to CSAGVGQGRDTQYF.

This chain connects TRBV1 to TRBJ1-5; the listed D gene, TRBD1, was not tested against the DNA. TRBV1 is described as a pseudogene. CDR3 length: 12 residues. CDR3: CTSSQGAQPQHF. In DNA, the CDR3 is TGCACCAGCAGCCAAGGGGCTCAGCCCCAGCATTTT.

The V gene is TRBV19, the J gene TRBJ2-2; possible D gene TRBD2, 6 bases. Germline V lookup: CDR1 LNHDA, CDR2 SQIVND (reference sequence). Trimming removed 1 base from V and 7 bases from J, with 13 bases in between. CDR3 length: 15 amino acids. CDR3 sequence (DNA): TGTGCCAGTAGTATAGTGGCGGGATCAGGCGGGGAGCTGTTTTTT. Protein: CASSIVAGSGGELFF.

CDR3 nucleotides: TGTGCTAGTGGTGACTTCTTTAGCAATCAGCCCCAGCATTTT. Translation: CASGDFFSNQPQHF. The chain carries TRBV12-5 and TRBJ1-5; D not resolved. This CDR3 spans 14 amino acids. V lost 5 bases and J 0 bases, leaving 8 bases between the germline ends. Germline V CDR1 and CDR2: LGHNT, FRNRAP.

CDR3 bases: TGTGCCAGCACCCCGACAGAACGTGTTGCCTATGGCTACACCTTC. Its translation: CASTPTERVAYGYTF. The V gene is TRBV28, the J gene TRBJ1-2, with TRBD1 as a possible D gene (5 bases). The CDR3 has 15 amino acids. Germline loops: CDR1 MDHEN, CDR2 SYDVKM. V was pared by 7 bases and J by 4 bases, with 19 bases between.

This CDR3 is CASSIPGTPKDGELFF. CDR3 DNA sequence: TGTGCCAGCAGTATCCCCGGGACACCCAAAGACGGGGAGCTGTTTTTT. V and J are TRBV28 and TRBJ2-2; a possible D gene is TRBD1 (6 bases). The CDR3 extends over 16 amino acids. The V end lost 5 bases, the J end lost 7 bases, and 20 bases lay between the germline ends. Germline-derived CDR1 and CDR2 are MDHEN and SYDVKM.

The chain has TRBV5-1 and TRBJ1-2; no clear D. The CDR3 totals 13 residues. The germline gives CDR1 SGHRS, CDR2 YFSETQ. The V gene lost 4 bases and the J gene lost 5 bases, with 12 bases spanning the gap. This chain's CDR3 is CASSDSAVYGYTF. The CDR3 nucleotides are TGCGCCAGCAGCGACTCGGCGGTTTATGGCTACACCTTC. Full variable domain (missing parts from reference TRBV5-1 and TRBJ1-2): KAGVTQTPRYLIKTRGQQVTLSCSPISGHRSVSWYQQTPGQGLQFLFEYFSETQRNKGNFPGRFSGRQFSNSRSEMNVSTLELGDSALYLCASSDSAVYGYTFGSGTRLTVV.

This clone came up once. At the DNA level, this CDR3 is encoded by other sequences in the same sample as well. The chain links TRBV5-4 to TRBJ2-5, with 10 bases lining up with TRBD1. There are 15 residues in the CDR3. CDR1 is SGHNT and CDR2 is YYREEE in the germline V gene (reference sequence). Trimming at V came to 0 bases and at J to 4 bases, leaving 3 bases not matched to a gene. The CDR3 nucleotides read TGTGCCAGCAGCTTGGGGGACAGGGGACGAGAGACCCAGTACTTC. Amino acid sequence: CASSLGDRGRETQYF.

The V call is TRBV7-9, the J call TRBJ2-3; D gene ambiguous. Germline values: CDR1 SEHNR, CDR2 FQNEAQ (reference sequence). V was shortened by 5 bases and J by 3 bases, with 3 bases between the two germline ends. CDR3 length: 11 residues. CDR3 sequence (DNA): TGTGCCAGCAGCGAGACAGATACGCAGTATTTT. Translated, it gives CASSETDTQYF.